One sample yielded the 25 T cell receptor beta chains listed below, sequenced in a study of monozygotic twins with inflammatory bowel disease (dated by TCRdb to between 2018 and 2021). The library relied on 5' RACE. Sequencing was performed on an Illumina HiSeq 2500. Through TCRdb reprocessing, the reads give one entry per CDR3 protein sequence; DNA is omitted. The sample's records list about 350,000 distinct CDR3 sequences. The biggest ten clones account for approximately 2% of the sample. Specimen: blood. All receptors come from a human donor with ulcerative colitis or Crohn's disease, or a healthy co-twin of an affected twin (not recorded which).

The chain links TRBV5-4 to TRBJ2-4; the D gene TCRdb calls, TRBD1, cannot be checked with no DNA. Per the germline V gene, CDR1 is SGHNT and CDR2 is YYREEE (reference sequence). This CDR3 comprises 17 residues. The CDR3 is CASSLVGQTLTKNIQYF.

The chain uses TRBV28 and TRBJ2-5; TCRdb picks TRBD1, but there is no DNA to check that call. Germline lookup yields CDR1 MDHEN and CDR2 SYDVKM. This CDR3 comprises 15 residues. The chain's CDR3 is CASSSPGQGPETQYF. The full variable domain, in which reference TRBV28 and TRBJ2-5 provide the parts outside the CDR3, is DVKVTQSSRYLVKRTGEKVFLECVQDMDHENMFWYRQDPGLGLRLIYFSYDVKMKEKGDIPEGYSVSREKKERFSLILESASTNQTSMYLCASSSPGQGPETQYFGPGTRLLVL.

V is TRBV20-1 and J is TRBJ2-7; TCRdb returns TRBD1, unconfirmable since there is no DNA. Germline loops: CDR1 DFQATT, CDR2 SNEGSKA (reference sequence). The length of the CDR3 is 13 residues. The CDR3 region is CSARPRGWGEQYF.

This rearrangement joins TRBV19 to TRBJ1-5; TCRdb's assignment of TRBD1 cannot be checked, as there is no DNA. This CDR3 region has 17 residues. CDR1 and CDR2 from the germline V gene are LNHDA and SQIVND (reference sequence). CDR3 sequence: CASSMGREGGFNQPQHF.

This chain uses TRBV20-1 with TRBJ2-7; without DNA, the TCRdb call of TRBD1 cannot be checked. CDR3 length: 14 residues. CDR1 DFQATT and CDR2 SNEGSKA come from the germline V gene (reference sequence). Here the CDR3 reads CSATPGTGGYEQYF.

This rearrangement joins TRBV11-2 to TRBJ2-4; TCRdb picks TRBD1, but there is no DNA to check that call. CDR3 length: 18 residues. Germline CDR1 SGHAT, CDR2 FQNNGV. The CDR3 sequence is CASSLGRTGGQAKNIQYF.

The V and J genes are TRBV7-9 and TRBJ2-1; TCRdb designates TRBD2, a call that cannot be tested without DNA. The CDR3 has 17 residues. CDR1 SEHNR and CDR2 FQNEAQ come from the germline V gene (reference sequence). The chain's CDR3 is CASSSISGTSRDNEQFF.

This chain joins TRBV19 and TRBJ2-1; the TCRdb call, TRBD1, lacks DNA for checking. The CDR3 runs to 15 residues. Germline CDR1 and CDR2: LNHDA and SQIVND (reference sequence). CDR3 residues: CASSIAPTGYNEQFF.

CDR3 sequence reads: CSARDGPAGGELFF. The chain combines TRBV20-1 with TRBJ2-2; TCRdb's D gene call, TRBD2, goes unchecked for lack of DNA. CDR3 size: 14 residues. The germline V gene has CDR1 DFQATT and CDR2 SNEGSKA (reference sequence).

The chain combines TRBV30 with TRBJ1-2; without DNA, the TCRdb call of TRBD1 cannot be checked. Germline V CDR1 and CDR2: GTSNPN, SVGIG (reference sequence). CDR3 size: 13 residues. CDR3 region: CAWGKGHRYGYTF.

The chain has TRBV28 and TRBJ2-2; TCRdb returns TRBD2, unconfirmable since there is no DNA. Germline assignment: CDR1 MDHEN and CDR2 SYDVKM. The CDR3 loop spans 19 amino acids. CDR3 sequence reads: CASSLKLAGGPANTGELFF.

This chain connects TRBV20-1 to TRBJ2-1; the TCRdb D gene call, TRBD1, has no DNA to confirm it. The CDR3 covers 14 residues. Per the germline V gene, CDR1 is DFQATT and CDR2 is SNEGSKA (reference sequence). Here the CDR3 reads CSAGGQGIGNEQFF.

The rearrangement uses TRBV25-1 and TRBJ1-6. Germline loops: CDR1 MGHDK, CDR2 SYGVNS. This CDR3 has 15 amino acids. The CDR3 loop reads CASSEERAYNSPLHF.

J is TRBJ2-7 and V is TRBV7-6; TCRdb's D call, TRBD1, is unchecked because there is no DNA. The CDR3 totals 17 residues. CDR1 is SGHVS and CDR2 is FNYEAQ in the germline V gene. This CDR3 is CASSLASTGTSAYEQYF.

This rearrangement joins TRBV4-3 to TRBJ1-1; the D gene TCRdb calls, TRBD1, cannot be checked with no DNA. The germline V gene encodes CDR1 LGHNA and CDR2 YSLEER. This CDR3 comprises 14 residues. The CDR3 is CASSQDRAGTQAFF.

This chain connects TRBV30 to TRBJ2-1; the D gene TCRdb calls, TRBD1, cannot be checked with no DNA. The CDR3 covers 15 residues. Per the germline V gene, CDR1 is GTSNPN and CDR2 is SVGIG (reference sequence). CDR3: CAWSALDRTYNEQFF.

The chain is built from TRBV18 and TRBJ1-6; TCRdb calls TRBD1, which cannot be checked without DNA. Germline lookup yields CDR1 KGHSH and CDR2 LQKENI. The CDR3 has 16 residues. The CDR3: CASSPPGGSYNSPLHF.

This rearrangement joins TRBV6-2 or TRBV6-3 to TRBJ2-2; TCRdb's D gene call, TRBD2, goes unchecked for lack of DNA. The CDR3 runs 15 residues. The germline gives CDR1 MNHEY, CDR2 SVGEGT. This CDR3 is CASSSERGHTGELFF.

V is TRBV6-5 and J is TRBJ1-1; the TCRdb call, TRBD1, lacks DNA for checking. CDR3 size: 13 residues. Germline V gene sequence: CDR1 MNHEY, CDR2 SVGAGI. The chain's CDR3 is CASTTSAGVEAFF.

V is TRBV9 and J is TRBJ2-4; there is no DNA to check the TCRdb D call of TRBD2. The V gene's germline CDR1 is SGDLS and CDR2 YYNGEE. The CDR3 is made up of 16 amino acids. The CDR3 spells CASSVESQGLGDIQYF. The whole variable domain, remainder taken from reference TRBV9 and TRBJ2-4, is DSGVTQTPKHLITATGQRVTLRCSPRSGDLSVYWYQQSLDQGLQFLIQYYNGEERAKGNILERFSAQQFPDLHSELNLSSLELGDSALYFCASSVESQGLGDIQYFGAGTRLSVL.

The chain is built from TRBV5-1 and TRBJ2-3. CDR1 and CDR2 from the germline V gene are SGHRS and YFSETQ. The CDR3 is 15 residues long. The CDR3 sequence: CASSLVGLAPDTQYF.

The V call is TRBV20-1, the J call TRBJ1-4; there is no DNA to check the TCRdb D call of TRBD1. CDR1 DFQATT and CDR2 SNEGSKA come from the germline V gene (reference sequence). The CDR3 is made up of 15 amino acids. This CDR3 reads CSARLDRVMNEKLFF.

The rearrangement links TRBV12-5 to TRBJ1-3. This CDR3 contains 11 residues. Germline-derived CDR1 and CDR2 are LGHNT and FRNRAP. The CDR3 protein is CASGPGNTIYF.

The chain is built from TRBV5-1 and TRBJ2-5. Germline V CDR1 and CDR2: SGHRS, YFSETQ. The CDR3 covers 13 residues. This CDR3 is CASSFHKEETQYF. The complete variable domain, with remaining parts taken from reference TRBV5-1 and TRBJ2-5, reads KAGVTQTPRYLIKTRGQQVTLSCSPISGHRSVSWYQQTPGQGLQFLFEYFSETQRNKGNFPGRFSGRQFSNSRSEMNVSTLELGDSALYLCASSFHKEETQYFGPGTRLLVL.

The chain uses TRBV9 and TRBJ1-1. The CDR3 contains 14 residues. Germline V gene sequence: CDR1 SGDLS, CDR2 YYNGEE. This chain's CDR3 is CASSLASQNTEAFF.